The sequence of this TCR beta chain was determined in a study of T-cell memory formation after mild COVID-19. Whole-study results and caveats: Most CD4+ clones that shrank were in CM and EM, while CD8+ ones turned up in EMRA.

Remarks on this clonotype: Its antigen remains unknown.

Trimming cost V 6 bases and J 3 bases; bases outside gene matches: 11. The CDR3 is 16 residues long. CDR1 and CDR2 from the germline V gene are MNHNY and SVGAGI (reference sequence). TCRdb passed the 5' RACE reads through MiXCR, listing each CDR3 protein once. The sample lists about 260,000 distinct CDR3 sequences, over 15% seen once, with roughly a fifth in the top ten. The sample consisted of PBMCs or a T cell subset sorted from them (not recorded which). This rearrangement joins TRBV6-6 to TRBJ2-3; 8 bases line up with TRBD2. The receptor's source is a man aged 18 to 29 who had mild COVID-19 (a few samples of this study predate the infection). Cell type and time point are not known. CDR3 in DNA: TGTGCCAGCAGAAGAACTCCCGGGACTAGTACAGATACGCAGTATTTT. It codes for CASRRTPGTSTDTQYF.